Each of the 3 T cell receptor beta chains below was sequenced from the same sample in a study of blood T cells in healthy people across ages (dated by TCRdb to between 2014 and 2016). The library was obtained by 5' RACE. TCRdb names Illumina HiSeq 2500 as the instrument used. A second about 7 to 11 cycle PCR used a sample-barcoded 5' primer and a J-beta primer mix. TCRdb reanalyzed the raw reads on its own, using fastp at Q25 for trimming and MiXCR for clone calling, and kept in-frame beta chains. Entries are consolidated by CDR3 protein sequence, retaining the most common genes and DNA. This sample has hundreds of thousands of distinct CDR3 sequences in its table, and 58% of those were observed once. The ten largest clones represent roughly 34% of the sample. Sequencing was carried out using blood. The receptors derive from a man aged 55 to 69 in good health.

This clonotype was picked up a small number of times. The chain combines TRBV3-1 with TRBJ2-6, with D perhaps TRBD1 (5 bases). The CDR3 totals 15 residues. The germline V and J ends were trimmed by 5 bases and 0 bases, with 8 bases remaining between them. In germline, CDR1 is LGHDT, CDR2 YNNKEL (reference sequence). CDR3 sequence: CASSARASGANVLTF. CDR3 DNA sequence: TGTGCCAGCAGCGCCAGGGCCTCTGGGGCCAACGTCCTGACTTTC.

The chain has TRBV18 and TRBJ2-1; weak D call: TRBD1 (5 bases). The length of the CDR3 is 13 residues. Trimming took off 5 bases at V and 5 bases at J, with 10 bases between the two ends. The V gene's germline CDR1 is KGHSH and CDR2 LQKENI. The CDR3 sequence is CASSSSRDNEQFF. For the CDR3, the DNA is TGTGCCAGCTCATCCTCCAGGGACAATGAGCAGTTCTTC.

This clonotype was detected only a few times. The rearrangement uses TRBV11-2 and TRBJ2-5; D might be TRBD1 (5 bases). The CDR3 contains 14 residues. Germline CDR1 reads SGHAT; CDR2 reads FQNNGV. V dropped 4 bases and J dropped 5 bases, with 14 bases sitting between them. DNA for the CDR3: TGTGCCAGCAGCTCCTTTAGGGGTAGGGAGACCCAGTACTTC. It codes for CASSSFRGRETQYF.